This T cell receptor beta chain was obtained from a study of cytomegalovirus exposure and HLA in healthy donors. The protocol was immunoSEQ multiplex PCR, while the TCRdb copy is restricted to in-frame clones and leaves out a portion. The sample includes fewer than 150,000 clones, about 82% of them seen just once. V lost 0 bases and J lost 2, with 11 bases in between. Germline-derived CDR1 and CDR2 are KGHSH and LQKENI. This CDR3 comprises 15 residues. Concerning this clone: Antigen unknown.

Study results and limitations: The study labeled more than 150 TCR beta chains cytomegalovirus-associated. For most TCR sequences rarity was the rule, although some public TCRs occurred in many donors.

The receptor was isolated from a man aged 18-30 years in good health and CMV-seronegative. Specimen: PBMCs. V gene TRBV18 combines with J gene TRBJ2-7; weak D call: TRBD1 (6 bases). Here the CDR3 DNA reads TGTGCCAGCTCACCACCGGGCAGGGGCGCCTACGAGCAGTACTTC. Encoded protein: CASSPPGRGAYEQYF.